A single sample gave rise to the 22 T cell receptor beta chains below, sequenced in a study of shared clonotypes between healthy human individuals. This table comes from immunoSEQ multiplex PCR, and its TCRdb copy is limited to in-frame clones, with some not included. The table shows 2 million to 2.5 million clones, with 90% to 96% occurring only once. Sequenced input: naive CD4+ T cells sorted from blood. Subset here: CD45RA+ positively selected. Receptors originate from a man between 18 and 29 years old in good health.

This clone was detected once. The chain has TRBV25-1 and TRBJ2-1; TRBD2 agrees at 12 bases. The CDR3 runs 17 residues. The V segment lost 1 base and the J segment 5 bases; nucleotides outside the gene matches: 6. Germline V gene lookup returns CDR1 MGHDK and CDR2 SYGVNS. Written as DNA, the CDR3 is TGTGCCAGCAGTGAATTGGTAAGACTAGCGGGAGACAATGAGCAGTTCTTC. Protein: CASSELVRLAGDNEQFF. Complete variable domain (other parts from reference TRBV25-1 and TRBJ2-1): EADIYQTPRYLVIGTGKKITLECSQTMGHDKMYWYQQDPGMELHLIHYSYGVNSTEKGDLSSESTVSRIRTEHFPLTLESARPSHTSQYLCASSELVRLAGDNEQFFGPGTRLTVL.

This chain connects TRBV6-5 to TRBJ2-5; 7 nucleotides match TRBD2. Germline CDR1 and CDR2: MNHEY and SVGAGI. The CDR3 extends over 10 amino acids. The CDR3 coding sequence is TGTGCGACGGGGGGAGAGACCCAGTACTTC. It encodes CATGGETQYF.

This chain links TRBV10-2 with TRBJ2-2; a possible D gene is TRBD1 (5 bases). CDR3 size: 16 residues. Germline CDR1 WSHSY, CDR2 SAAADI. V was trimmed by 0 bases and J by 3 bases, leaving 11 bases between them. The CDR3 sequence is CASSESKGIYTGELFF. CDR3 nucleotides: TGCGCCAGCAGTGAGTCGAAGGGGATCTACACCGGGGAGCTGTTTTTT.

This chain joins TRBV11-2 and TRBJ2-7, with D tentatively TRBD1 (8 bases). The CDR3 is made up of 15 amino acids. Germline V gene lookup returns CDR1 SGHAT and CDR2 FQNNGV. Between the trimmed V and J ends, which lost 6 bases and 5 bases, there was a span of 20 bases. CDR3 bases: TGTGCCAGCAGTCCAGGGGGGGACAGGTTGAACGAGCAGTACTTC. Its protein product is CASSPGGDRLNEQYF.

The V call is TRBV7-3, the J call TRBJ1-4; TRBD1 matches 10 bases. J gave up 6 bases and V 8 bases, and 6 bases lay outside the gene matches. CDR1 and CDR2 from the germline V gene are SGHTA and FQGTGA. The CDR3 runs 14 residues. The CDR3: CASGTGQGDEKLFF. The CDR3 DNA follows: TGTGCCAGCGGAACAGGACAGGGGGATGAAAAACTGTTTTTT.

The chain links TRBV9 to TRBJ2-1; D perhaps matches TRBD1 (6 bases). The germline gives CDR1 SGDLS, CDR2 YYNGEE. The CDR3 has 12 amino acids. V lost 0 bases and J lost 12, with 10 bases in between. The CDR3 protein is CASSVDKGGQFF. The CDR3 DNA follows: TGTGCCAGCAGCGTAGACAAAGGGGGGCAGTTCTTC.

The chain uses TRBV28 and TRBJ1-2; 10 positions agree with TRBD1. Trimming at V came to 2 bases and at J to 4 bases, leaving 13 bases not matched to a gene. This CDR3 region has 18 residues. In germline, CDR1 is MDHEN, CDR2 SYDVKM. CDR3 protein: CASSLPRLTGGRGYGYTF. Here the CDR3 DNA reads TGTGCCAGCAGTTTACCCCGCCTGACAGGGGGCAGGGGCTATGGCTACACCTTC.

The V and J genes are TRBV6-5 and TRBJ2-7, with D perhaps TRBD1 (6 bases). Trimming shortened V by 8 bases and J by 5 bases, and 16 bases separated the two germline ends. The CDR3 consists of 13 residues. Germline-derived CDR1 and CDR2 are MNHEY and SVGAGI. CDR3 amino acids: CASGQGLPDEQYF. DNA of the CDR3: TGTGCCAGCGGCCAGGGGCTTCCAGACGAGCAGTACTTC.

This sequence joins TRBV11-3 and TRBJ2-3, with 10 bases aligning to TRBD2. V was clipped by 5 bases and J by 4 bases; unmatched bases: 15. This CDR3 is built from 18 residues. CDR1 is SGHNT, CDR2 YENEEA, per germline. CDR3 protein: CASSPQVSASGRPDTQYF. CDR3 bases: TGTGCCAGCAGCCCCCAGGTCTCGGCTAGCGGGAGACCAGATACGCAGTATTTT.

A single count supports this clone. The chain uses TRBV6-1 and TRBJ1-4; possibly TRBD1 for D (5 bases). V lost 7 bases and J lost 5, with 17 bases in between. Germline values: CDR1 MNHNS, CDR2 SASEGT. This CDR3 contains 15 residues. The CDR3 here is CASKWTLTSNEKLFF. The CDR3 DNA reads TGTGCCAGCAAGTGGACACTTACCTCCAATGAAAAACTGTTTTTT.

This clone has a single count. Additional DNA sequences in this sample encode the identical CDR3. V is TRBV10-3 and J is TRBJ2-7; D possibly uses TRBD1 or TRBD2 (5 bases each). Germline lookup yields CDR1 ENHRY and CDR2 SYGVKD. This CDR3 is 11 amino acids long. Between the trimmed V and J ends, which lost 4 bases and 5 bases, there was a span of 6 bases. CDR3 DNA: TGTGCCATCAGTGGAGGGGACGAGCAGTACTTC. Translation: CAISGGDEQYF.

V is TRBV7-8 and J is TRBJ2-2; D gene ambiguous. The CDR3 runs 12 residues. In germline, CDR1 is SGHVS, CDR2 FQNEAQ. The V end lost 3 bases, the J end lost 8 bases, and 7 bases lay between the germline ends. CDR3 sequence reads: CASSFVTGELFF. CDR3 nucleotide sequence: TGTGCCAGCAGCTTTGTAACTGGGGAGCTGTTTTTT.

This chain joins TRBV18 and TRBJ2-4; the D is unclear. CDR1 KGHSH and CDR2 LQKENI come from the germline V gene. The CDR3 has 16 amino acids. Trimming left V 1 base short and J 0 bases short, with 10 bases between. The CDR3 nucleotides read TGTGCCAGCTCACCACTCGATTTCCCAGCCAAAAACATTCAGTACTTC. Its translation: CASSPLDFPAKNIQYF.

The chain uses TRBV30 and TRBJ2-2, with D perhaps TRBD2 (5 bases). V was pared by 6 bases and J by 1 base, with 18 bases between. The CDR3 length is 16 residues. Germline values: CDR1 GTSNPN, CDR2 SVGIG (reference sequence). The CDR3 DNA reads TGTGCCTGCCGGACGGGAAAACTGGGGAACACCGGGGAGCTGTTTTTT. Protein product: CACRTGKLGNTGELFF. The full variable domain, with the rest looked up from reference TRBV30 and TRBJ2-2, is SQTIHQWPATLVQPVGSPLSLECTVEGTSNPNLYWYRQAAGRGLQLLFYSVGIGQISSEVPQNLSASRPQDRQFILSSKKLLLSDSGFYLCACRTGKLGNTGELFFGEGSRLTVL.

This clone was detected only once. The rearrangement joins TRBV5-4 to TRBJ1-1; D unclear. CDR1 and CDR2 from the germline V gene are SGHNT and YYREEE (reference sequence). Trimming shortened V by 0 bases and J by 4 bases, and 10 bases separated the two germline ends. The CDR3 covers 14 residues. The CDR3 sequence is CASSLESRVTEAFF. The CDR3 bases are TGTGCCAGCAGCTTGGAGTCCCGGGTCACTGAAGCTTTCTTT. Complete variable domain (other parts from reference TRBV5-4 and TRBJ1-1): ETGVTQSPTHLIKTRGQQVTLRCSSQSGHNTVSWYQQALGQGPQFIFQYYREEENGRGNFPPRFSGLQFPNYSSELNVNALELDDSALYLCASSLESRVTEAFFGQGTRLTVV.

As concerns this clone: Distinct nucleotide sequences in the sample also encode this CDR3. V is TRBV7-9 and J is TRBJ2-7; D remains ambiguous. Between the trimmed V and J ends, which lost 5 bases and 4 bases, there was a span of 6 bases. Germline loops: CDR1 SEHNR, CDR2 FQNEAQ (reference sequence). The CDR3 is 11 residues long. The CDR3 DNA reads TGTGCCAGCAGCCTCGTGTACGAGCAGTACTTC. Amino acids: CASSLVYEQYF.

This chain joins TRBV6-1 and TRBJ2-2; 7 bases are shared with TRBD1. J gave up 4 bases and V 4 bases, and 6 bases lay outside the gene matches. CDR3 length: 15 amino acids. Germline loops: CDR1 MNHNS, CDR2 SASEGT. The CDR3 region has the DNA TGTGCCAGCAGTGCTAGACAGGGCCGCACCGGGGAGCTGTTTTTT. Its protein is CASSARQGRTGELFF.

The chain has TRBV4-1 and TRBJ2-1; the match to TRBD2 covers 7 bases. There are 15 residues in the CDR3. Germline V gene lookup returns CDR1 MGHRA and CDR2 YSYEKL. Trimming removed 3 bases from V and 3 bases from J; junction bases left unmatched: 5. The CDR3 region has the DNA TGCGCCAGCAGCCACGGCCGGGACTACTACAATGAGCAGTTCTTC. Amino acid sequence: CASSHGRDYYNEQFF.

About this clone itself: The sample contains more than one DNA sequence encoding this CDR3. The rearrangement links TRBV10-3 to TRBJ2-7, with TRBD1 matching 7 bases. This CDR3 is 14 amino acids long. Germline CDR1 reads ENHRY; CDR2 reads SYGVKD. Trimming removed 5 bases from V and 0 bases from J; junction bases left unmatched: 4. CDR3: CAISRQGSSYEQYF. CDR3 bases: TGTGCCATCAGTAGACAGGGAAGCTCCTACGAGCAGTACTTC.

This clone has just one count. The V gene is TRBV10-3, the J gene TRBJ2-7; no firm D call. Germline V CDR1 and CDR2: ENHRY, SYGVKD. This CDR3 has 16 amino acids. V was clipped by 5 bases and J by 0 bases, with 17 bases between them. CDR3 DNA sequence: TGTGCCATCAGTAGAAGACCTGCGGAGCCCTCCTACGAGCAGTACTTC. Translating gives CAISRRPAEPSYEQYF.

This chain joins TRBV2 and TRBJ1-3; 7 bases fit TRBD1. Germline assignment: CDR1 SNHLY and CDR2 FYNNEI. The CDR3 loop spans 15 amino acids. Trimming took 4 bases from V and 0 from J; bases not matched to a gene: 3. CDR3: CASSGPGGSGNTIYF. The DNA for the CDR3 is TGTGCCAGCAGTGGACCAGGGGGCTCTGGAAACACCATATATTTT. Combining the CDR3 with reference TRBV2 and TRBJ1-3 gives the whole variable domain EPEVTQTPSHQVTQMGQEVILRCVPISNHLYFYWYRQILGQKVEFLVSFYNNEISEKSEIFDDQFSVERPDGSNFTLKIRSTKLEDSAMYFCASSGPGGSGNTIYFGEGSWLTVV.

The chain combines TRBV9 with TRBJ1-1; 12 bases map to TRBD1. Germline V gives CDR1 SGDLS, CDR2 YYNGEE. The ends lost 2 bases at V and 7 bases at J; junction bases unmatched: 9. This CDR3 has 16 residues. CDR3 sequence: CASSVGQGAKGGEAFF. The CDR3 coding sequence is TGTGCCAGCAGCGTGGGACAGGGGGCGAAGGGTGGTGAAGCTTTCTTT.